One and the same sample provided the 18 T cell receptor beta chains below, sequenced in a study of tumor-infiltrating lymphocytes in primary liver carcinoma. Production of TCR beta cDNA used 500 ng total RNA together with a constant-region primer. Three nested multiplex PCR rounds, a slightly modified ARM-PCR method, built the TCR beta libraries. A C-beta reverse primer was combined with TRBV1-TRBV30 forward primers in the first two PCR rounds, and each round had ten to eleven cycles. One entry per CDR3 protein, called by TCRdb with MiXCR from the multiplex PCR reads. The sample has 100,000 to 150,000 distinct CDR3 sequences; under 65% are singletons. Unsorted bulk tissue (roughly 18-32 mg) underwent RNA and DNA co-extraction. What was sequenced was liver tumor tissue from sampling region 3. The sample's subset: tumor region T3, left-lateral pole. The receptors shown here come from a woman aged 55 to 70 with primary liver carcinoma and hepatitis B virus infection.

The count of this clonotype is one. Since no conserved phenylalanine or tryptophan closes the CDR3, a read error is the likely cause. The V and J genes are TRBV12-3 or TRBV12-4 and TRBJ1-3, with a tentative D call TRBD1 (6 bases). This CDR3 is built from 14 residues. Trimming took off 7 bases at V and 4 bases at J, with 14 bases between the two ends. The CDR3 loop reads CASTDWGRGNTIYS. CDR3 sequence (DNA): TGTGCCAGCACGGACTGGGGGCGAGGAAACACCATATATTCT.

The table lists this clonotype with many counts. This rearrangement joins TRBV12-3 or TRBV12-4 to TRBJ1-1; the D gene is possibly TRBD1 (6 bases). The CDR3 contains 12 residues. Trimming removed 5 bases at V and 8 bases at J, with 12 bases between. DNA of the CDR3: TGTGCCAGCAGTCGGACCGGGACAGAAGCTTTCTTT. It is translated as CASSRTGTEAFF.

The rearrangement uses TRBV11-2 and TRBJ2-6; a weak D match, TRBD1 (6 bases). The V gene's germline CDR1 is SGHAT and CDR2 FQNNGV. This CDR3 is built from 15 residues. Between the trimmed V and J ends, which lost 1 base and 14 bases, there was a span of 18 bases. CDR3 coding DNA: TGTGCCAGCAGCTTAGGGGGCGCAGGGGTCAAAATCCTGACTTTC. Translation gives CASSLGGAGVKILTF.

The chain is built from TRBV12-3 or TRBV12-4 and TRBJ2-5, with D unresolved. V was cut by 7 bases and J by 3 bases, with 15 bases left in between. This CDR3 has 14 residues. The CDR3 protein is CASNPVNQEETQYF. Here the CDR3 DNA reads TGTGCCAGCAACCCCGTCAACCAGGAAGAGACCCAGTACTTC.

The table lists this clonotype with a few counts. Just one base apart from a much larger clone, this may be a read error. The chain couples TRBV28 to TRBJ1-5, with D perhaps matching TRBD1 (6 bases). CDR1 MDHEN and CDR2 SYDVKM come from the germline V gene. The CDR3 is made up of 11 amino acids. CDR3 sequence reads: CTSRGSQPQHF. The DNA of the CDR3 is TGTACCAGCAGGGGAAGTCAGCCCCAGCATTTT.

This clonotype was seen repeatedly, ten times or more. The chain has TRBV6-6 and TRBJ2-5; D not resolved. The CDR3 covers 15 residues. CDR1 and CDR2 from the germline V gene are MNHNY and SVGAGI (reference sequence). V lost 6 bases, J lost 5 bases, and 19 bases lay in between. The CDR3 loop reads CASSTRTEGRETQYF. The CDR3, as DNA: TGTGCCAGCAGCACCCGGACGGAAGGTCGGGAGACCCAGTACTTC.

On this clonotype itself: Since the CDR3 does not end with the conserved phenylalanine or tryptophan, this likely comes from a read error. The chain recombines TRBV6-1 with TRBJ2-5, with 13 nucleotides matching TRBD2. This CDR3 is 17 amino acids long. CDR1 and CDR2 from the germline V gene are MNHNS and SASEGT. V dropped 9 bases and J dropped 7; count of bases not matched to a gene: 17. CDR3 in DNA: TGTGCCAGTACAGAGGAGCTTATACTAGCGGGAGGGGGGACCCAGTACCTC. This encodes CASTEELILAGGGTQYL.

As to this clonotype: A much larger clone is a single base away; this may be a read error. V usage is TRBV6-6 and J usage is TRBJ2-1; D may be TRBD2 (6 bases). The length of the CDR3 is 18 residues. Germline lookup yields CDR1 MNHNY and CDR2 SVGAGI (reference sequence). The DNA of the CDR3 is TGTGCCAACAGTTCCCGGGGAATGGTAGGACTAAGGTACAATGAGCAGTTCTTC. Amino acids: CANSSRGMVGLRYNEQFF.

Concerning this clonotype itself: This may come from a read error, since a much larger clone is one base off. The CDR3 region is CASSEASRVFDTQYF. CDR3 DNA sequence: TGTGCCAGCAGTGAAGCCAGTCGGGTTTTCGATACCCAGTACTTC. This chain uses TRBV6-1 with TRBJ2-5; no clear D gene. Germline assignment: CDR1 MNHNS and CDR2 SASEGT. This CDR3 region has 15 residues. V was clipped by 0 bases and J by 8 bases, with 16 bases between them.

To note about this clonotype: The junction departs from germline at one end; a sequencing error may be responsible. This sequence joins TRBV7-8 and TRBJ2-1, with D maybe TRBD2 (6 bases). From germline, CDR1 is SGHVS and CDR2 FQNEAQ. The CDR3 is 15 residues long. This chain's CDR3 is CAISPGLAEYNEQFF. CDR3 coding DNA: TGTGCCATCAGCCCTGGATTAGCGGAATACAATGAGCAGTTCTTC.

The chain combines TRBV11-2 with TRBJ2-5; no clear D. The V gene lost 6 bases and the J gene lost 5 bases, with 7 bases spanning the gap. The CDR3 spans 11 residues. Germline lookup yields CDR1 SGHAT and CDR2 FQNNGV. CDR3 in DNA: TGTGCCAGCAGTTTAAATGAGACCCAGTACTTC. Translated, it gives CASSLNETQYF. Full variable domain (rest looked up from reference TRBV11-2 and TRBJ2-5): EAGVAQSPRYKIIEKRQSVAFWCNPISGHATLYWYQQILGQGPKLLIQFQNNGVVDDSQLPKDRFSAERLKGVDSTLKIQPAKLEDSAVYLCASSLNETQYFGPGTRLLVL.

This clonotype appeared a few times. Since a much larger clone is just one base distant, this may be a read error. The J gene is TRBJ1-1, the V gene TRBV6-1; possibly TRBD1 for D (5 bases). Germline V CDR1 and CDR2: MNHNS, SASEGT. The CDR3 sequence is 14 residues long. The CDR3 sequence is CANSKEMEGTEAFF. In DNA, the CDR3 is TGTGCCAACAGTAAAGAAATGGAGGGGACTGAAGCTTTCTTT.

This clonotype was observed many times. This CDR3 is CASSDRDEYYEQYF. The CDR3 DNA sequence: TGTGCCAGCAGTGACCGGGACGAATACTACGAGCAGTACTTC. The chain couples TRBV6-1 to TRBJ2-7, with D possibly called TRBD1 or TRBD2 (5 bases each). This CDR3 has 14 amino acids. The germline V and J ends were trimmed by 3 bases and 3 bases, with 12 bases remaining between them. Germline CDR1 is MNHNS and CDR2 is SASEGT.

This clonotype was detected ten times or more. The chain joins TRBV18 to TRBJ2-5; tentative D call: TRBD2 (6 bases). V was clipped by 1 base and J by 5 bases, with 17 bases between them. The CDR3 length is 16 residues. Germline loops: CDR1 KGHSH, CDR2 LQKENI. CDR3 sequence (DNA): TGTGCCAGCTCACCACGCCGACTAGAGGGGAAGGAGACCCAGTACTTC. This codes for CASSPRRLEGKETQYF.

As concerns this clonotype: A much bigger clone sits one base away, suggesting this may be a read error. V is TRBV7-8 and J is TRBJ2-1; 10 bases fit TRBD2. CDR3 length: 16 amino acids. Germline CDR1 reads SGHVS; CDR2 reads FQNEAQ. This CDR3 reads CASSLGPSGSVGEHFF. Here the CDR3 DNA reads TGTGCCAGCAGCTTAGGCCCTAGCGGGAGTGTCGGTGAGCATTTCTTC. The full variable domain, rest sourced from reference TRBV7-8 and TRBJ2-1, is GAGVSQSPRYKVAKRGQDVALRCDPISGHVSLFWYQQALGQGPEFLTYFQNEAQLDKSGLPSDRFFAERPEGSVSTLKIQRTQQEDSAVYLCASSLGPSGSVGEHFFGPGTRLTVL.

Points on this clonotype: Compared with germline, one end of the junction differs, possibly owing to a read error. V usage is TRBV12-3 or TRBV12-4 and J usage is TRBJ2-5; 9 nucleotides match TRBD1. The CDR3 covers 15 residues. Written as DNA, the CDR3 is TGTGTCAGCGGTTTTTCCACAGGGGGCGCGGAGACCCAGTACTTC. Amino acids: CVSGFSTGGAETQYF.

Points on this clonotype: An end of the junction does not agree with germline; a read error may underlie this. The V call is TRBV29-1, the J call TRBJ1-5; D unclear. The germline CDR1 and CDR2 sequences are SQVTM and ANQGSEA. CDR3 length: 14 amino acids. The CDR3, as DNA: TGCAGCGTTGCCGAGATAGATAGCAATCGGCCCCAGCACTTT. Amino acids: CSVAEIDSNRPQHF.

J is TRBJ2-7 and V is TRBV6-1; no firm D call. The CDR3 consists of 14 residues. Looked up from germline, CDR1 is MNHNS and CDR2 is SASEGT. The DNA of the CDR3 is TGTACAAGCAGATTTTACTCCAGCTCCTACGAGCAGTACTTC. This codes for CTSRFYSSSYEQYF.